This T cell receptor beta chain originates from a study of cytomegalovirus exposure and HLA in healthy donors. At the level of the study: The Caucasian-associated ancestry cluster contained approximately 81% of the 398 genotyped donors.

With respect to this clone: Its specificity is not known.

13 Jbeta primers and 60 Vbeta primers were used for the PCR. Original analysis: Per a later analysis, the number of unique TCR beta chains was roughly 87 million, of which roughly 11 million were shared. Using immunoSEQ multiplex PCR, the repertoire was profiled, and TCRdb retains in-frame clones only, with some absent. The DNA was the basis for D and trimming; V, J and clone size are from that table. The sample lists under 200,000 clones, around 80% seen once, with around 1.7% in the top ten. Study conclusions and caveats: The authors listed around 150 TCR beta chains as cytomegalovirus-associated. Across donors, most TCRs were seen rarely, yet some public ones were widespread.

With V trimmed by 2 bases and J by 6 bases, 10 bases remained unmatched. CDR1 SGHRS and CDR2 YFSETQ come from the germline V gene. The CDR3 sequence is 16 residues long. The chain has TRBV5-1 and TRBJ1-2; 10 nucleotides align to TRBD1. The TCR was taken from a young woman in good health and CMV-seronegative. Input material: PBMCs. The CDR3, as DNA: TGCGCCAGCAGCTTCCTGCCATCGGGACAGGGGCATGGCTACACCTTC. It translates to CASSFLPSGQGHGYTF.